The T cell receptor beta chain described here comes from a study of blood T cells in healthy people across ages. Study-level findings and limits: Strong correlation existed between TCR beta diversity and naive T cell percentage.

In the case of this clonotype: The target antigen is unknown. Given a much more abundant clone one base away, this may be a read error.

The CDR3 spans 12 residues. With 7 bases removed from V and 2 bases from J, the gap between germline ends came to 7 bases. The germline gives CDR1 SGHAT, CDR2 FQNNGV. Total RNA, at least 5.5 micrograms per sample, was extracted from PBMCs. For the second PCR, which ran for roughly 7 to 11 cycles, a sample-barcoded 5' primer and a J-beta primer mix were used. All cDNA molecules were each tagged by a template-switch adaptor with 12 random nucleotides. CDR3-containing paired-end reads numbering at least 3 million came from each sample. In TCRdb, the 5' RACE reads were re-called with MiXCR into one record per CDR3 protein. The sample contains some 1.5 million distinct CDR3 sequences, roughly 28% of which appear only once.

Source material: blood. This sequence originates from a woman in her 30s in good health. The V and J genes are TRBV11-2 and TRBJ2-3; D is undetermined. The chain's CDR3 is CASNTNTDTQYF. The CDR3, as DNA: TGTGCCAGCAACACAAACACAGATACGCAGTATTTT.